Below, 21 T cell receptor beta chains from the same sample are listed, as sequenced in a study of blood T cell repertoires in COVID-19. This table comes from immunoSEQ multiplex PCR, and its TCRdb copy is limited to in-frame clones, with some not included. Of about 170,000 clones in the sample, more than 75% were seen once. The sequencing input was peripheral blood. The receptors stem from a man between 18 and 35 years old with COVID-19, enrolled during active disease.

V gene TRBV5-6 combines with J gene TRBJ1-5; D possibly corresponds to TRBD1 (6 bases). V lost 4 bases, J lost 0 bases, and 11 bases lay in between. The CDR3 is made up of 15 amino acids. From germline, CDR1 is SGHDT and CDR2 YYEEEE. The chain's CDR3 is CASSQGQLSNQPQHF. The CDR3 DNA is TGTGCCAGCAGCCAAGGACAGCTTAGCAATCAGCCCCAGCATTTT.

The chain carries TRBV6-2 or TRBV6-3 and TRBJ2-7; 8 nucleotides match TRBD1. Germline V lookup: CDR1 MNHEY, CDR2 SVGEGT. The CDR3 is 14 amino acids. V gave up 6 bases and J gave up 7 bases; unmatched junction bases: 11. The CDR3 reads CASSLGTGPGEQYF. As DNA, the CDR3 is TGTGCCAGCAGCCTAGGGACAGGTCCGGGGGAGCAGTACTTC.

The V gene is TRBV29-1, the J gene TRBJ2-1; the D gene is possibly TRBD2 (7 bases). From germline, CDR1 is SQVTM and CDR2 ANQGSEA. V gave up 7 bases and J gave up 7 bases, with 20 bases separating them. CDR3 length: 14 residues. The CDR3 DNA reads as TGCAGCGCGATCAGAAGGGAGGGGGGAAATGAGCAGTTCTTC. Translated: CSAIRREGGNEQFF.

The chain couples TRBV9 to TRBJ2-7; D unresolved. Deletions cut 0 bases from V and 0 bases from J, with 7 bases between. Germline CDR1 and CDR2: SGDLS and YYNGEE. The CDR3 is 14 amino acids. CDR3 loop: CASSVGASSYEQYF. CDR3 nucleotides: TGTGCCAGCAGCGTAGGTGCTAGCTCCTACGAGCAGTACTTC.

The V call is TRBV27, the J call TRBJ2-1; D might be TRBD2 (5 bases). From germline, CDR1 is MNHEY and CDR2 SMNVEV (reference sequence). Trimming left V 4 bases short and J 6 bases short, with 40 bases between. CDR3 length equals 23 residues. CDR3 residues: CASSSRYSQSSRWFGNMGNEQFF. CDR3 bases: TGTGCCAGCAGTTCCCGATACTCTCAAAGTAGTCGATGGTTCGGGAACATGGGCAATGAGCAGTTCTTC.

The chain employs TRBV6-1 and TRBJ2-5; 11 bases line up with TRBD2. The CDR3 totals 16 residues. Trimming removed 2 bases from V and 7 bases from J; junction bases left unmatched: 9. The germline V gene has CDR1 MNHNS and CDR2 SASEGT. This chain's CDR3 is CASSETSGSGWGTQYF. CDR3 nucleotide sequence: TGTGCCAGCAGTGAAACTAGCGGGAGCGGGTGGGGGACCCAGTACTTC.

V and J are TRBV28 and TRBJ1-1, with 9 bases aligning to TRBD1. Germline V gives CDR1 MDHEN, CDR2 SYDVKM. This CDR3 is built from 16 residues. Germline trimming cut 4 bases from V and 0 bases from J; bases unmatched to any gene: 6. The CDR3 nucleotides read TGTGCCAGCAGTTCCCCCGGGACAGGGATGAACACTGAAGCTTTCTTT. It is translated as CASSSPGTGMNTEAFF.

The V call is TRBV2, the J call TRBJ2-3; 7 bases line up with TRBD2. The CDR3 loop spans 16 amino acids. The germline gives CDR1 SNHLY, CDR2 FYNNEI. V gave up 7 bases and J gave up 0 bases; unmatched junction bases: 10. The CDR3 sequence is CASTPGTTPSTDTQYF. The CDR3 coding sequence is TGTGCCAGCACCCCCGGGACTACCCCCAGCACAGATACGCAGTATTTT.

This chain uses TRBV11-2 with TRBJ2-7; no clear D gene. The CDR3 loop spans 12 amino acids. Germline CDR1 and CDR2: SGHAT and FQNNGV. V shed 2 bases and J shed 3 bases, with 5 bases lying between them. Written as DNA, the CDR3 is TGTGCCAGCAGCTTATCAGACTACGAGCAGTACTTC. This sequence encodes CASSLSDYEQYF. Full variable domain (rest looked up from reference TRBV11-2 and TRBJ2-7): EAGVAQSPRYKIIEKRQSVAFWCNPISGHATLYWYQQILGQGPKLLIQFQNNGVVDDSQLPKDRFSAERLKGVDSTLKIQPAKLEDSAVYLCASSLSDYEQYFGPGTRLTVT.

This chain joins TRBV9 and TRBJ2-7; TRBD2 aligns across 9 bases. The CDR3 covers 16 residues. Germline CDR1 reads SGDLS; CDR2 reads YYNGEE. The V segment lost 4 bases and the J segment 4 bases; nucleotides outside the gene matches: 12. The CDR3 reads CASSPHHPTSGYEQYF. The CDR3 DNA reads TGTGCCAGCAGCCCCCACCACCCGACTAGCGGATACGAGCAGTACTTC.

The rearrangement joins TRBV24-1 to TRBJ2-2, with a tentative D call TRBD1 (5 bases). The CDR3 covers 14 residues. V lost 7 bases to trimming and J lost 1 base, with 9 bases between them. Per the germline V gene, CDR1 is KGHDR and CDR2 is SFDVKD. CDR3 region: CATRTTENTGELFF. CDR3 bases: TGTGCCACCAGGACGACAGAGAACACCGGGGAGCTGTTTTTT.

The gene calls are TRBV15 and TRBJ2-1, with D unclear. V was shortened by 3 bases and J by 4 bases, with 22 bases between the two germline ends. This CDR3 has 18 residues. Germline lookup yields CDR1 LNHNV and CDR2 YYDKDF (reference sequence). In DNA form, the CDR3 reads TGTGCCACCAGCAGGGAGTCGGCCGGTCTACCGCTATACAATGAGCAGTTCTTC. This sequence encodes CATSRESAGLPLYNEQFF.

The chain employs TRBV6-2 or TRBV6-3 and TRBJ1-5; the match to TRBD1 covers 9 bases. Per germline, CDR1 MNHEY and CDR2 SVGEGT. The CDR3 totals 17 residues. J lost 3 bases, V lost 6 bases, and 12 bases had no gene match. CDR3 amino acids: CASSSNRGRKANQPQHF. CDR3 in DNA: TGTGCCAGCAGCTCGAACAGGGGGCGTAAGGCCAATCAGCCCCAGCATTTT.

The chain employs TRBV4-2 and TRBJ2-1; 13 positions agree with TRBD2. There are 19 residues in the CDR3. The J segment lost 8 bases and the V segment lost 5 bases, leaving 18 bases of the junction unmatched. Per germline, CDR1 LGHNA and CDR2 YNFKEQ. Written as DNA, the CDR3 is TGTGCCAGCAGCGCCCGGACTAGCGGGAGTTCCGGGCCTAGCGATGAGCAGTTCTTC. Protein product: CASSARTSGSSGPSDEQFF.

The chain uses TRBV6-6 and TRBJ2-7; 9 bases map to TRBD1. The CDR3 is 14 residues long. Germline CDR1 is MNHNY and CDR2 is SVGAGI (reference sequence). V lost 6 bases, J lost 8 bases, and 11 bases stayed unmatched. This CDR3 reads CASSPGTGSRKQYF. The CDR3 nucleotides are TGTGCCAGCAGCCCCGGGACAGGGAGCCGAAAGCAGTACTTC.

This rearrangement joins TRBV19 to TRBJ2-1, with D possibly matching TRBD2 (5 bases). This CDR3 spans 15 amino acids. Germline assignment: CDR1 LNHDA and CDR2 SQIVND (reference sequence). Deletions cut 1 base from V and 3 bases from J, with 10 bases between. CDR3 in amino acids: CASSIGVSVYNEQFF. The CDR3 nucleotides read TGTGCCAGTAGTATAGGTGTTAGCGTCTACAATGAGCAGTTCTTC.

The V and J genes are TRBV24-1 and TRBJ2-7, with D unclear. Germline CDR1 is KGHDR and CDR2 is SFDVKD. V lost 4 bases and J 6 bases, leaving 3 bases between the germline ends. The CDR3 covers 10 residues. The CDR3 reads CATSEAEQYF. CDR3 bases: TGTGCCACCAGTGAAGCCGAGCAGTACTTC.

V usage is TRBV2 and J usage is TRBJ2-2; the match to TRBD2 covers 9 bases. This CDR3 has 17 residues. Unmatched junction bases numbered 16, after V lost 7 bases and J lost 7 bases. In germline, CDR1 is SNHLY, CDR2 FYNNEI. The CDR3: CASNLRGLSGSGGELFF. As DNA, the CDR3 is TGTGCCAGCAATCTGCGGGGACTTAGCGGGAGTGGCGGGGAGCTGTTTTTT.

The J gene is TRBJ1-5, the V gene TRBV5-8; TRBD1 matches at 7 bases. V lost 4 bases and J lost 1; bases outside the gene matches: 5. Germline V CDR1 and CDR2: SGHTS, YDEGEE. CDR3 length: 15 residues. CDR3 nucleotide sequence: TGTGCCAGCAGCCAGGGGACAGAGAGCAATCAGCCCCAGCATTTT. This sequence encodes CASSQGTESNQPQHF. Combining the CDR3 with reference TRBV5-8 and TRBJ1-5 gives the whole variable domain EAGVTQSPTHLIKTRGQQATLRCSPISGHTSVYWYQQALGLGLQFLLWYDEGEERNRGNFPPRFSGRQFPNYSSELNVNALELEDSALYLCASSQGTESNQPQHFGDGTRLSIL.

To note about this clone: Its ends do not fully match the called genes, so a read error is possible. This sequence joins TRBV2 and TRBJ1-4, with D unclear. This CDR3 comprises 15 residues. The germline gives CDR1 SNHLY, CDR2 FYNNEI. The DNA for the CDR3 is TGTGCCAGCACCAGGTCCCTCCCTCCAGTAGAAAAACTGCTTTTT. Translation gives CASTRSLPPVEKLLF.

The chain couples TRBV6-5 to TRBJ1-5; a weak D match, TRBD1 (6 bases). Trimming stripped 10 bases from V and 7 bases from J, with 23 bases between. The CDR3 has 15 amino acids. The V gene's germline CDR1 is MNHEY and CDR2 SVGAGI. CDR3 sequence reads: CATWSLGAYRQPQHF. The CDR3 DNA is TGTGCCACCTGGTCGTTGGGGGCATACAGGCAGCCCCAGCATTTT.